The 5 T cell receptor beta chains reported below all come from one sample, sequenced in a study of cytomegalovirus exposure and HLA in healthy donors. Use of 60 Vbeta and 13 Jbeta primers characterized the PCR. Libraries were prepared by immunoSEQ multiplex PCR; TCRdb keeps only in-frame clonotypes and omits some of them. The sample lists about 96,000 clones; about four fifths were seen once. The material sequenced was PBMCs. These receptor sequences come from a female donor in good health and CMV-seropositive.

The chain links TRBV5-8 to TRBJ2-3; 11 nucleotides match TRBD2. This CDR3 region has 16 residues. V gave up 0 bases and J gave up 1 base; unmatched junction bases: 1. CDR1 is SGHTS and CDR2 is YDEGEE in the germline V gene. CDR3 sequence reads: CASSLGSGGGTDTQYF. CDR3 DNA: TGTGCCAGCAGCTTGGGTAGCGGGGGGGGCACAGATACGCAGTATTTT.

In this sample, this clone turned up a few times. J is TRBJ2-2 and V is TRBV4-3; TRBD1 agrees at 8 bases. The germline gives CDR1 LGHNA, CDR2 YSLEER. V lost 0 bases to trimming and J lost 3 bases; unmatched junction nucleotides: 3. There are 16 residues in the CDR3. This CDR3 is CASSQDLGQDTGELFF. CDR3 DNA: TGCGCCAGCAGCCAAGATTTGGGACAGGACACCGGGGAGCTGTTTTTT.

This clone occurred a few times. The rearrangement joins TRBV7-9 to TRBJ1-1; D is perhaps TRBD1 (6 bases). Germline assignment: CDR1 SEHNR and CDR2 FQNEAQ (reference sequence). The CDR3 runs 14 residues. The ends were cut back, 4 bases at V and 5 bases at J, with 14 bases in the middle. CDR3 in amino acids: CASSWGGRTTEAFF. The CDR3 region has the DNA TGTGCCAGCAGCTGGGGGGGGCGTACAACTGAAGCTTTCTTT.

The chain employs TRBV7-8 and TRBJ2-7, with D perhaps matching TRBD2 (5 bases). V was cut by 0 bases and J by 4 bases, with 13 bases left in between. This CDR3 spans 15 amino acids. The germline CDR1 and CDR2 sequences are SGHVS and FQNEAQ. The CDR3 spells CASSLAMDSLYEQYF. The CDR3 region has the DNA TGTGCCAGCAGCTTAGCTATGGACTCATTATACGAGCAGTACTTC.

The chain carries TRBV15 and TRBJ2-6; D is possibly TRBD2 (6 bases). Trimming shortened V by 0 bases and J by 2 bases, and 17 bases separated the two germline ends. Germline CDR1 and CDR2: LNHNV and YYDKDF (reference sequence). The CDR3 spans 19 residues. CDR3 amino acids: CATSRDQAGGVAGANVLTF. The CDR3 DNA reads TGTGCCACCAGCAGAGATCAGGCAGGAGGGGTCGCTGGGGCCAACGTCCTGACTTTC.